The sequence of this T cell receptor (beta chain) was determined in a study of beta chain features in type 1 diabetes. The study's findings and limits: TCRB repertoires of naive, central memory and Treg cells appeared more similar among patients than among healthy donors. When Type 1 diabetes patients were examined, their TCRB CDR3s proved moderately but significantly shorter in all four CD4+ subsets.

Trimming cost V 3 bases and J 2 bases, with 7 bases left between them. From germline, CDR1 is MDHEN and CDR2 SYDVKM. The CDR3 is 13 residues long. In the case of this clone: Antigen specificity is unknown.

Cells sorted by CD45RO/CCR7/CD25/CD127/CD95/CD27 comprised CD4+ naive, central memory, regulatory and stem cell-like memory cells. Of the isolated RNA, all was reverse transcribed, and so the sequenced material was expressed TCRB transcripts. Using immunoSEQ multiplex PCR, the repertoire was profiled, and TCRdb retains in-frame clones only, with some absent. The data contain some 290,000 clones, around an eighth of them singletons. This chain uses TRBV28 with TRBJ1-2, with D maybe TRBD1 (5 bases). Material for sequencing was naive CD4+ T cells from blood. This receptor was obtained from a young man with type 1 diabetes. In nucleotides, the CDR3 is TGTGCCAGCAGTTTTGGGGGGAACTATGGCTACACCTTC. It is translated as CASSFGGNYGYTF.